The 14 T cell receptor beta chains below were found in one sample sequenced in a study of CD8 T cells in ankylosing spondylitis. Overall study findings and caveats: A motif of eight highly homologous TCR beta variants was seen as apparently characteristic of ankylosing spondylitis blood.

Their antigens are not known. TCRdb redid the calling of the 5' RACE reads with MiXCR, one entry per CDR3 protein. The profile covers about 390,000 distinct CDR3 sequences, with about 20% appearing a single time and about 16% taken by the ten largest. The source material was blood, either unsorted or a sorted T cell fraction (not recorded which). All receptors come from a male donor with ankylosing spondylitis.

This clonotype was seen only a few times. The chain employs TRBV4-3 and TRBJ1-2; D gene unclear. The CDR3 covers 13 residues. Germline CDR1 reads LGHNA; CDR2 reads YSLEER. Trimming stripped 1 base from V and 9 bases from J, with 12 bases between. CDR3 in amino acids: CASSQGPDSSYTF. CDR3 nucleotides: TGCGCCAGCAGCCAAGGTCCAGATTCGAGCTACACCTTC.

The rearrangement links TRBV6-2 or TRBV6-3 to TRBJ2-2; no firm D call. Germline V gives CDR1 MNHEY, CDR2 SVGEGT. Trimming took 6 bases from V and 3 from J, leaving 11 bases between them. The CDR3 sequence is 14 residues long. The CDR3 here is CASSPSGDTGELFF. The CDR3 DNA is TGTGCCAGCAGCCCCAGTGGGGACACCGGGGAGCTGTTTTTT.

The chain employs TRBV12-3 or TRBV12-4 and TRBJ2-1; D may match TRBD1 or TRBD2 (5 bases each). The CDR3 contains 16 residues. The germline V and J ends were trimmed by 2 bases and 2 bases, with 13 bases remaining between them. The CDR3 here is CASSLRGAGTYNEQFF. CDR3 nucleotide sequence: TGTGCCAGCAGTTTAAGAGGGGCAGGGACCTACAATGAGCAGTTCTTC.

This clonotype was observed many times. The chain is built from TRBV20-1 and TRBJ2-1; D might be TRBD2 (5 bases). V lost 0 bases and J 3 bases, leaving 15 bases between the germline ends. The germline V gene encodes CDR1 DFQATT and CDR2 SNEGSKA (reference sequence). The CDR3 contains 16 residues. This CDR3 reads CSARDYLAQLYNEQFF. The CDR3 bases are TGCAGTGCTAGAGACTATCTAGCTCAACTCTACAATGAGCAGTTCTTC.

This clonotype appeared a few times. V is TRBV3-1 and J is TRBJ1-1; D unresolved. V dropped 2 bases and J dropped 1 base, with 5 bases sitting between them. The length of the CDR3 is 13 residues. CDR1 is LGHDT and CDR2 is YNNKEL in the germline V gene (reference sequence). The CDR3 region is CASSQNGNTEAFF. CDR3 DNA sequence: TGTGCCAGCAGCCAAAATGGGAACACTGAAGCTTTCTTT. Combining the CDR3 with reference TRBV3-1 and TRBJ1-1 gives the whole variable domain DTAVSQTPKYLVTQMGNDKSIKCEQNLGHDTMYWYKQDSKKFLKIMFSYNNKELIINETVPNRFSPKSPDKAHLNLHINSLELGDSAVYFCASSQNGNTEAFFGQGTRLTVV.

The gene calls are TRBV14 and TRBJ2-7; D is ambiguous. The CDR3 has 13 residues. CDR1 SGHDN and CDR2 FVKESK come from the germline V gene. The V end was cut by 4 bases, the J end by 2 bases, with 9 bases between. The CDR3 reads CASSPLVTYEQYF. The CDR3 bases are TGTGCCAGCAGCCCTTTAGTGACCTACGAGCAGTACTTC.

This clonotype has just a few counts. This sequence joins TRBV5-1 and TRBJ2-5, with unresolved D. Germline assignment: CDR1 SGHRS and CDR2 YFSETQ. Trimming shortened V by 3 bases and J by 1 base, and 10 bases separated the two germline ends. This CDR3 is 14 amino acids long. CDR3 protein: CASSSHGSQETQYF. The CDR3 nucleotides are TGCGCCAGCAGCTCGCACGGGTCCCAAGAGACCCAGTACTTC.

This clonotype was seen more than once but under ten times. The chain combines TRBV10-1 with TRBJ2-1; D unresolved. V lost 0 bases and J 7 bases, leaving 10 bases between the germline ends. Germline assignment: CDR1 WNHNN and CDR2 SYGVQD (reference sequence). This CDR3 has 14 residues. The CDR3 sequence: CASSESRTRNEQFF. The DNA for the CDR3 is TGCGCCAGCAGTGAGTCGAGGACCAGGAATGAGCAGTTCTTC.

This clonotype turned up a few times. The chain employs TRBV12-3 or TRBV12-4 and TRBJ2-1; 9 bases align to TRBD2. Trimming at V came to 5 bases and at J to 6 bases, leaving 8 bases not matched to a gene. The length of the CDR3 is 15 residues. The CDR3 nucleotides read TGTGCCAGCAGTCAAGTAGCGGGAGTCCGCAATGAGCAGTTCTTC. Its protein product is CASSQVAGVRNEQFF.

The V and J genes are TRBV3-1 and TRBJ2-4, with D perhaps matching TRBD1 (6 bases). This CDR3 contains 15 residues. The germline V gene has CDR1 LGHDT and CDR2 YNNKEL (reference sequence). The germline V and J ends were trimmed by 2 bases and 1 base, with 9 bases remaining between them. CDR3 DNA sequence: TGTGCCAGCAGCCAAAACCAGGGGGCCAAAAACATTCAGTACTTC. As protein: CASSQNQGAKNIQYF.

This chain uses TRBV5-6 with TRBJ2-5; possibly TRBD2 for D (7 bases). The length of the CDR3 is 14 residues. Trimming left V 6 bases short and J 5 bases short, with 17 bases between. From germline, CDR1 is SGHDT and CDR2 YYEEEE. CDR3 residues: CASTPPGGWETQYF. In nucleotides, the CDR3 is TGTGCCAGCACCCCCCCGGGGGGCTGGGAGACCCAGTACTTC.

The chain carries TRBV7-2 and TRBJ2-1, with 9 bases identical to TRBD2. V shed 4 bases and J 3 bases; nucleotides not matched to a gene: 7. This CDR3 has 16 residues. Germline CDR1 and CDR2: SGHTA and FQGNSA. The CDR3 DNA follows: TGTGCCAGCAGCTCTAGCGGGACGGGCATCTACAATGAGCAGTTCTTC. As protein: CASSSSGTGIYNEQFF. Filled out from reference TRBV7-2 and TRBJ2-1, the complete variable domain reads GAGVSQSPSNKVTEKGKDVELRCDPISGHTALYWYRQSLGQGLEFLIYFQGNSAPDKSGLPSDRFSAERTGGSVSTLTIQRTQQEDSAVYLCASSSSGTGIYNEQFFGPGTRLTVL.

V gene TRBV27 combines with J gene TRBJ2-7; 13 nucleotides align to TRBD2. Germline loops: CDR1 MNHEY, CDR2 SMNVEV (reference sequence). The CDR3 sequence is 19 residues long. Trimming removed 1 base from V and 5 bases from J; junction bases left unmatched: 14. This CDR3 is CASSLYPGLAGALRDEQYF. DNA for the CDR3: TGTGCCAGCAGTTTATACCCTGGACTAGCGGGAGCCTTACGGGACGAGCAGTACTTC.

The rearrangement links TRBV7-2 to TRBJ2-1, with a weak D call TRBD2 (5 bases). Germline V CDR1 and CDR2: SGHTA, FQGNSA. CDR3 length equals 15 residues. With 1 base removed from V and 6 bases from J, the gap between germline ends came to 13 bases. The DNA for the CDR3 is TGTGCCAGCAGCTTAGGGAGCGGTGGTCGCAATGAGCAGTTCTTC. Translated: CASSLGSGGRNEQFF.